The next 24 T cell receptor beta chains were all read from a single sample in a study of blood T cell repertoires in COVID-19. Libraries were prepared by immunoSEQ multiplex PCR; TCRdb keeps only in-frame clonotypes and omits some of them. The sample lists about 240,000 clones, around 85% occurring once. The specimen sequenced was peripheral blood. The origin of the receptors is a woman aged 60 to 75 with active or convalescent COVID-19.

The rearrangement uses TRBV7-2 and TRBJ2-5; TRBD2 aligns across 8 bases. The CDR3 loop spans 16 amino acids. With V trimmed by 2 bases and J by 5 bases, 10 bases remained unmatched. CDR1 SGHTA and CDR2 FQGNSA come from the germline V gene. CDR3 region: CASSLLVAGRRETQYF. For the CDR3, the DNA is TGTGCCAGCAGCTTACTTGTAGCGGGGCGGCGGGAGACCCAGTACTTC.

V gene TRBV28 combines with J gene TRBJ2-3; 8 nucleotides align to TRBD2. Germline V gene data show CDR1 as MDHEN and CDR2 as SYDVKM. The V segment lost 6 bases and the J segment 3 bases; nucleotides outside the gene matches: 5. The CDR3 sequence is 14 residues long. CDR3 bases: TGTGCCAGCAGCACCGGGGGGGCAACAGATACGCAGTATTTT. Translated, it gives CASSTGGATDTQYF.

This clone was counted between two and nine times. The chain couples TRBV27 to TRBJ2-4, with TRBD2 as a possible D gene (6 bases). The CDR3 has 15 residues. The germline V gene encodes CDR1 MNHEY and CDR2 SMNVEV (reference sequence). V lost 5 bases and J 9 bases, leaving 20 bases between the germline ends. The CDR3 DNA reads as TGTGCCAGCAGTACCTCAACTACCCGGGGAGGCATTCAGTACTTC. It codes for CASSTSTTRGGIQYF.

The rearrangement links TRBV19 to TRBJ2-2, with 9 bases matching TRBD2. Germline CDR1 is LNHDA and CDR2 is SQIVND (reference sequence). The CDR3 is 21 residues long. The V and J ends lost 4 bases and 0 bases, in that order; junction bases with no gene match: 18. CDR3 amino acids: CASSTPPAGGSLTANTGELFF. The CDR3 DNA follows: TGTGCCAGTAGTACCCCCCCAGCGGGGGGTTCCCTTACCGCGAACACCGGGGAGCTGTTTTTT. The full variable domain, rest sourced from reference TRBV19 and TRBJ2-2, is DGGITQSPKYLFRKEGQNVTLSCEQNLNHDAMYWYRQDPGQGLRLIYYSQIVNDFQKGDIAEGYSVSREKKESFPLTVTSAQKNPTAFYLCASSTPPAGGSLTANTGELFFGEGSRLTVL.

This chain connects TRBV5-5 to TRBJ1-1; 7 bases are a match to TRBD1. The germline V gene has CDR1 SGHKS and CDR2 YYEKEE (reference sequence). Trimming took 4 bases from V and 3 from J; bases not matched to a gene: 12. The CDR3 runs 16 residues. CDR3: CASSAGTASFYTEAFF. The CDR3 DNA follows: TGTGCCAGCAGCGCCGGGACAGCCTCTTTTTACACTGAAGCTTTCTTT.

This chain joins TRBV2 and TRBJ1-6; no clear D gene. This CDR3 contains 15 residues. Looked up from germline, CDR1 is SNHLY and CDR2 is FYNNEI. V dropped 2 bases and J dropped 8 bases, with 13 bases sitting between them. CDR3 nucleotides: TGTGCCAGCAGTGAACCACCCCCCGCGGATTCACCCCTCCACTTT. Translation: CASSEPPPADSPLHF.

The V gene is TRBV11-2, the J gene TRBJ1-1; D is possibly TRBD1 (5 bases). Germline CDR1 and CDR2: SGHAT and FQNNGV. This CDR3 has 14 amino acids. With 0 bases removed from V and 5 bases from J, the gap between germline ends came to 10 bases. This chain's CDR3 is CASSLEDQGTEAFF. The CDR3 DNA reads as TGTGCCAGCAGCTTAGAGGACCAGGGTACTGAAGCTTTCTTT.

The V and J genes are TRBV30 and TRBJ2-2; TRBD2 matches at 10 bases. V lost 4 bases to trimming and J lost 4 bases; unmatched junction nucleotides: 12. Germline CDR1 GTSNPN, CDR2 SVGIG (reference sequence). This CDR3 contains 17 residues. The CDR3 DNA reads as TGTGCCTGGAATTTGGGAACTAGCGGGGACTCCACCGGGGAGCTGTTTTTT. It translates to CAWNLGTSGDSTGELFF.

This clone was recorded once. Here the CDR3 reads CASSYSTGGSGYTF. The CDR3 DNA is TGTGCCAGCAGTTACTCGACCGGGGGAAGTGGCTACACCTTC. The chain couples TRBV6-5 to TRBJ1-2, with D perhaps TRBD1 (5 bases). This CDR3 has 14 amino acids. Trimming removed 0 bases from V and 7 bases from J, with 12 bases in between. CDR1 is MNHEY and CDR2 is SVGAGI in the germline V gene.

This clone was seen a few times. The V gene is TRBV5-1, the J gene TRBJ1-2, with TRBD1 matching over 7 bases. Germline CDR1 SGHRS, CDR2 YFSETQ. J lost 3 bases, V lost 3 bases, and 2 bases had no gene match. The CDR3 length is 13 residues. The CDR3 DNA follows: TGCGCCAGCAGCTCGGGGACAGACTATGGCTACACCTTC. Translating gives CASSSGTDYGYTF.

The V and J genes are TRBV5-1 and TRBJ2-7, with TRBD2 identical over 12 bases. V dropped 2 bases and J dropped 0; count of bases not matched to a gene: 6. CDR1 is SGHRS and CDR2 is YFSETQ in the germline V gene. This CDR3 comprises 17 residues. The CDR3 DNA follows: TGCGCCAGCAGCTTTGGAACTAGCGGGAGGCTCTCCTACGAGCAGTACTTC. As protein: CASSFGTSGRLSYEQYF.

J is TRBJ2-5 and V is TRBV14; D possibly corresponds to TRBD1 (6 bases). This CDR3 is 16 amino acids long. V was pared by 5 bases and J by 3 bases, with 19 bases between. The V gene's germline CDR1 is SGHDN and CDR2 FVKESK. The CDR3 DNA reads as TGTGCCAGCAGCAAAAGGAGGTGGGCAGGGGAAGAGACCCAGTACTTC. Residues: CASSKRRWAGEETQYF.

This chain connects TRBV5-1 to TRBJ1-1; D ambiguous. The CDR3 extends over 14 amino acids. Germline values: CDR1 SGHRS, CDR2 YFSETQ. V was pared by 0 bases and J by 3 bases, with 9 bases between. CDR3 protein: CASSLADSDTEAFF. For the CDR3, the DNA is TGCGCCAGCAGCTTGGCGGACTCAGACACTGAAGCTTTCTTT.

CDR3 sequence (DNA): TGTGCCTGGAGGGAGTTTAACACCGGGGAGCTGTTTTTT. This sequence encodes CAWREFNTGELFF. J is TRBJ2-2 and V is TRBV30; no firm D call. V was pared by 3 bases and J by 2 bases, with 7 bases between. CDR3 size: 13 residues. Looked up from germline, CDR1 is GTSNPN and CDR2 is SVGIG (reference sequence). Full variable domain (rest looked up from reference TRBV30 and TRBJ2-2): SQTIHQWPATLVQPVGSPLSLECTVEGTSNPNLYWYRQAAGRGLQLLFYSVGIGQISSEVPQNLSASRPQDRQFILSSKKLLLSDSGFYLCAWREFNTGELFFGEGSRLTVL.

The sample holds a few counts of this clone. The rearrangement links TRBV24-1 to TRBJ2-1, with a tentative D call TRBD1 (6 bases). Trimming removed 4 bases at V and 6 bases at J, with 15 bases between. The germline V gene has CDR1 KGHDR and CDR2 SFDVKD. The CDR3 extends over 15 amino acids. The CDR3 DNA reads as TGTGCCACCAGTGACCCAACAGGGCTCTTCAATGAGCAGTTCTTC. Its translation: CATSDPTGLFNEQFF.

The sample holds a few counts of this clone. The chain combines TRBV5-5 with TRBJ1-5, with 7 bases lining up with TRBD1. Germline V lookup: CDR1 SGHKS, CDR2 YYEKEE (reference sequence). CDR3 size: 15 residues. The junction had 5 bases not matched to a gene; V was cut back by 1 base and J by 4 bases. The DNA of the CDR3 is TGTGCCAGCAGCTTGACAGGGGCGGGGAATCAGCCCCAGCATTTT. It is translated as CASSLTGAGNQPQHF.

The chain employs TRBV20-1 and TRBJ2-7; D is unresolved. The CDR3 runs to 11 residues. CDR1 DFQATT and CDR2 SNEGSKA come from the germline V gene (reference sequence). Trimming stripped 6 bases from V and 1 base from J, with 7 bases between. The CDR3 sequence: CSAGRSYEQYV. The CDR3 DNA sequence: TGCAGTGCCGGCAGGTCCTACGAGCAGTACGTC.

The chain couples TRBV29-1 to TRBJ1-1; D may be TRBD1 (5 bases). The V end was cut by 4 bases, the J end by 4 bases, with 13 bases between. The V gene's germline CDR1 is SQVTM and CDR2 ANQGSEA. The CDR3 totals 13 residues. The CDR3 DNA is TGCAGCGTTGCCCCCGGGACTGTCACTGAAGCTTTCTTT. It codes for CSVAPGTVTEAFF.

V is TRBV11-2 and J is TRBJ2-3, with a weak D call TRBD2 (5 bases). The germline V gene encodes CDR1 SGHAT and CDR2 FQNNGV. The CDR3 spans 13 residues. Trimming left V 4 bases short and J 8 bases short, with 13 bases between. The CDR3, as DNA: TGTGCCAGCAGCTCGTTACTAGAAGGTACGCAGTATTTT. Protein product: CASSSLLEGTQYF.

The chain carries TRBV3-1 (or the pseudogene TRBV3-2) and TRBJ2-1; 7 bases are shared with TRBD2. Germline V lookup: CDR1 LGHDT, CDR2 YNNKEL (reference sequence). With V trimmed by 5 bases and J by 5 bases, 12 bases remained unmatched. The CDR3 contains 16 residues. The CDR3 spells CASSARAGADNNEQFF. The DNA of the CDR3 is TGTGCCAGCAGCGCTAGGGCGGGAGCGGACAACAATGAGCAGTTCTTC.

V usage is TRBV7-8 and J usage is TRBJ2-7; 8 bases match TRBD2. The V and J ends lost 10 bases and 4 bases, in that order; junction bases with no gene match: 15. The length of the CDR3 is 15 residues. From germline, CDR1 is SGHVS and CDR2 FQNEAQ. CDR3 in amino acids: CATSNLRGAGYEQYF. The DNA of the CDR3 is TGTGCCACCTCCAATCTGCGGGGGGCCGGGTACGAGCAGTACTTC. Combining the CDR3 with reference TRBV7-8 and TRBJ2-7 gives the whole variable domain GAGVSQSPRYKVAKRGQDVALRCDPISGHVSLFWYQQALGQGPEFLTYFQNEAQLDKSGLPSDRFFAERPEGSVSTLKIQRTQQEDSAVYLCATSNLRGAGYEQYFGPGTRLTVT.

Only a few counts were recorded for this clone. The genes are TRBV11-2 and TRBJ2-7; the D gene is possibly TRBD1 (5 bases). The CDR3 extends over 14 amino acids. Between the trimmed V and J ends, which lost 5 bases and 0 bases, there was a span of 11 bases. Germline-derived CDR1 and CDR2 are SGHAT and FQNNGV. The CDR3 coding sequence is TGTGCCAGCAGCCCCGCCAGGGACTCCTACGAGCAGTACGTC. This translates into CASSPARDSYEQYV.

J is TRBJ2-7 and V is TRBV6-6; 10 bases map to TRBD1. Losses at the gene ends were 5 bases for V and 2 bases for J; bases not matched to a gene: 6. The CDR3 is 15 amino acids. Looked up from germline, CDR1 is MNHNY and CDR2 is SVGAGI (reference sequence). This CDR3 is CASSHGGTGAYEQYF. For the CDR3, the DNA is TGTGCCAGCAGTCACGGAGGGACAGGGGCCTACGAGCAGTACTTC.

This chain joins TRBV7-3 and TRBJ2-1, with D maybe TRBD2 (6 bases). This CDR3 is built from 14 residues. Germline CDR1 SGHTA, CDR2 FQGTGA. V shed 5 bases and J shed 7 bases, with 15 bases lying between them. The CDR3 sequence: CASSPPAGSNEQFF. CDR3 sequence (DNA): TGTGCCAGCAGCCCGCCAGCGGGCTCAAATGAGCAGTTCTTC.